This T cell receptor (beta chain) was obtained from a study of metastatic and nonmetastatic thyroid tumors. Germline CDR1 is LNHDA and CDR2 is SQIVND (reference sequence). This CDR3 contains 14 residues. V lost 6 bases, J lost 1 base, and 12 bases lay in between. TCRdb re-called clones from the PCR reads using MiXCR. The sample carries about 40,000 clones, approximately 20% recorded once. Patients were all untreated before their thyroid surgery. In this sample, this clone turned up many times. The specimen sequenced was tumor tissue. The chain recombines TRBV19 with TRBJ2-5; a possible D gene is TRBD1 (6 bases). The clonotype originates from a female donor with papillary thyroid cancer or a benign thyroid nodule (not recorded which). Some clones in this sample may be carry-over from other donors' samples. The CDR3 sequence: CASRPTGSQETQYF. CDR3 DNA sequence: TGTGCCAGTAGACCAACAGGGAGCCAAGAGACCCAGTACTTC.